The source of this T cell receptor beta chain is a study of cytomegalovirus exposure and HLA in healthy donors. Study findings and constraints: Researchers reported in a later analysis that a missense DCLRE1C variant was tied to TCR beta V- and J-gene trimming. Reportedly, fewer N-insertions than the approximately 690-donor mean appeared in an Asian-associated ancestry cluster in a later analysis. Exclusion applied to some V segments, including TRBV6-2 and TRBV6-3, as they were indistinguishable. The investigators catalogued under 200 TCR beta chains as cytomegalovirus-associated.

Between the trimmed V and J ends, which lost 5 bases and 2 bases, there was a span of 6 bases. In germline, CDR1 is KGHSH, CDR2 LQKENI. The CDR3 extends over 12 amino acids. The study ran its PCR with 60 Vbeta and 13 Jbeta primers. Here immunoSEQ multiplex PCR was the method, and the copy in TCRdb shows in-frame clones only, minus some. The sample consists of 200,000 or so clones, almost 85% of them appearing once. The count of this clone is one. Its antigen is not known. The specimen was PBMCs. V usage is TRBV18 and J usage is TRBJ1-1; D call uncertain. This TCR derives from a boy between 10 and 17 years old in good health and CMV-seronegative. CDR3 nucleotide sequence: TGTGCCAGCTCAGCAACTAACACTGAAGCTTTCTTT. Residues: CASSATNTEAFF.